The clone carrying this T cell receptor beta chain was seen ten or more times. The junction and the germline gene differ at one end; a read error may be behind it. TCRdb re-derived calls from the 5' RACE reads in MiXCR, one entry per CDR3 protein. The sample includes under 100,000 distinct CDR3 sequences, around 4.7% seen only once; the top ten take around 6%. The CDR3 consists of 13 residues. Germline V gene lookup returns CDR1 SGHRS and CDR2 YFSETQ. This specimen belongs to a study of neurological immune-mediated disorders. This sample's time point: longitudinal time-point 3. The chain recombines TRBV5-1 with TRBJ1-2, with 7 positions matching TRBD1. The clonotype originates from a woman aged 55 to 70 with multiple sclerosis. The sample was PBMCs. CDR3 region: CASSSTGTVGYAF. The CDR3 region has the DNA TGCGCCAGCAGCTCCACCGGGACAGTTGGCTATGCCTTC.